Below are 4 T cell receptor beta chains sequenced from a single sample in a study of T cells after somatic rescue of genetic block. Data came from immunoSEQ multiplex PCR; TCRdb stores just in-frame clones and leaves some out. The data show around 100,000 clones, about 89% seen once. Input material: peripheral blood mononuclear cells (PBMCs). The receptors were sampled from a woman aged 18-29 years.

This clone showed up just once. The chain is built from TRBV9 and TRBJ1-2; no clear D. In germline, CDR1 is SGDLS, CDR2 YYNGEE. V dropped 4 bases and J dropped 10 bases, with 20 bases sitting between them. The CDR3 sequence is 14 residues long. CDR3 loop: CASSPLSGSQDYTF. CDR3 DNA sequence: TGTGCCAGCAGCCCTCTTAGCGGTTCCCAGGACTACACCTTC. The full variable domain, its missing parts supplied by reference TRBV9 and TRBJ1-2, is DSGVTQTPKHLITATGQRVTLRCSPRSGDLSVYWYQQSLDQGLQFLIQYYNGEERAKGNILERFSAQQFPDLHSELNLSSLELGDSALYFCASSPLSGSQDYTFGSGTRLTVV.

The chain carries TRBV2 and TRBJ2-5, with 8 bases lining up with TRBD2. Germline V gene sequence: CDR1 SNHLY, CDR2 FYNNEI. The length of the CDR3 is 15 residues. V shed 2 bases and J 5 bases; nucleotides not matched to a gene: 7. The CDR3 DNA sequence: TGTGCCAGCAGTGAATACGGGGGGGCCTGGGAGACCCAGTACTTC. This gives the protein CASSEYGGAWETQYF.

This rearrangement joins TRBV11-2 to TRBJ2-1, with TRBD1 matching 10 bases. Germline V gene sequence: CDR1 SGHAT, CDR2 FQNNGV. The CDR3 length is 16 residues. The V segment lost 1 base and the J segment 8 bases; nucleotides outside the gene matches: 8. The CDR3 region is CASSLGTGGSVDEQFF. The CDR3 DNA reads TGTGCCAGCAGCTTAGGGACAGGGGGATCTGTCGATGAGCAGTTCTTC. Combining the CDR3 with reference TRBV11-2 and TRBJ2-1 gives the whole variable domain EAGVAQSPRYKIIEKRQSVAFWCNPISGHATLYWYQQILGQGPKLLIQFQNNGVVDDSQLPKDRFSAERLKGVDSTLKIQPAKLEDSAVYLCASSLGTGGSVDEQFFGPGTRLTVL.

This clone was observed once. The rearrangement links TRBV4-1 to TRBJ1-2; D might be TRBD1 (6 bases). The CDR3 runs 15 residues. Germline loops: CDR1 MGHRA, CDR2 YSYEKL. Trimming took 0 bases from V and 0 from J, leaving 8 bases between them. DNA for the CDR3: TGCGCCAGCAGCCAAGAGGGGGCGGCTAACTATGGCTACACCTTC. Its protein product is CASSQEGAANYGYTF.